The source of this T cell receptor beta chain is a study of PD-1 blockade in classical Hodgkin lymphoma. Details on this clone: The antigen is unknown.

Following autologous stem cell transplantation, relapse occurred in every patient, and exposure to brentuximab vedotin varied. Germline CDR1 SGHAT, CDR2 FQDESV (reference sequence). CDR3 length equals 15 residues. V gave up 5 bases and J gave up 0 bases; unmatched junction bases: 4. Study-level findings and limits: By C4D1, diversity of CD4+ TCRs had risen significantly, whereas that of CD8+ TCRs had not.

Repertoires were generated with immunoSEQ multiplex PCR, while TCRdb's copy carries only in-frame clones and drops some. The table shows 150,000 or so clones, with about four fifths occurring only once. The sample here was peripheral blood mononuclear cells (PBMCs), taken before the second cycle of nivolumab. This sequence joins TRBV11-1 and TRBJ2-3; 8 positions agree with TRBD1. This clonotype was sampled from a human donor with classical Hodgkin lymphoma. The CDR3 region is CASSPQGASTDTQYF. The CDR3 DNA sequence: TGTGCCAGCAGCCCCCAGGGGGCGAGCACAGATACGCAGTATTTT. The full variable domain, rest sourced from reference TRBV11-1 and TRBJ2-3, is EAEVAQSPRYKITEKSQAVAFWCDPISGHATLYWYRQILGQGPELLVQFQDESVVDDSQLPKDRFSAERLKGVDSTLKIQPAELGDSAMYLCASSPQGASTDTQYFGPGTRLTVL.